The 27 T cell receptor beta chains below all came from one sample that was sequenced in a study of blood T cell repertoires in COVID-19. Profiled with immunoSEQ multiplex PCR; TCRdb holds only in-frame clones, not every one. The sample lists approximately 190,000 clones; 70% to 90% were seen once. The sequenced sample was peripheral blood. The origin of the receptors is a man of 80 years or more with acute or convalescent COVID-19.

This clone came up once. This chain links TRBV6-6 with TRBJ2-1; D not certain. The CDR3 spans 12 residues. The germline V and J ends were trimmed by 5 bases and 6 bases, with 8 bases remaining between them. Germline V gene lookup returns CDR1 MNHNY and CDR2 SVGAGI (reference sequence). The CDR3 DNA sequence: TGTGCCAGCAGTGGGCTGGTCAATGAGCAGTTCTTC. Amino acids: CASSGLVNEQFF.

This chain connects TRBV21-1 to TRBJ2-7; TRBD1 is taken as the D call from the table, unchecked against the DNA. TRBV21-1 has pseudogene status. CDR3 size: 15 residues. This chain's CDR3 is CASSKESTPGYEQYV. CDR3 DNA: TGTGCCAGCAGCAAAGAAAGCACACCAGGTTACGAGCAGTACGTC.

This chain uses TRBV7-8 with TRBJ1-1; possible D gene TRBD1, 5 bases. The V gene's germline CDR1 is SGHVS and CDR2 FQNEAQ. Trimming took off 7 bases at V and 6 bases at J, with 18 bases between the two ends. The CDR3 contains 14 residues. Here the CDR3 DNA reads TGTGCCAGCACCAAGGGGATGGGTGATTCTGAAGCTTTCTTT. This sequence encodes CASTKGMGDSEAFF.

The V gene is TRBV9, the J gene TRBJ2-1; 9 bases line up with TRBD1. Per germline, CDR1 SGDLS and CDR2 YYNGEE. The CDR3 is 13 amino acids. V was clipped by 7 bases and J by 4 bases; unmatched bases: 3. CDR3 in amino acids: CASGGTGYNEQFF. CDR3 bases: TGTGCCAGCGGCGGGACAGGGTACAATGAGCAGTTCTTC.

This clone has only a few counts. The rearrangement uses TRBV18 and TRBJ1-3; 9 nucleotides match TRBD1. V was pared by 5 bases and J by 4 bases, with 6 bases of the junction left unmatched. This CDR3 has 15 residues. CDR1 and CDR2 (germline): KGHSH, LQKENI. As DNA, the CDR3 is TGTGCCAGCTCAACCGGGACAGGGATCGGAAACACCATATATTTT. This translates into CASSTGTGIGNTIYF.

The chain recombines TRBV3-1 (or the pseudogene TRBV3-2) with TRBJ2-7; 11 bases match TRBD1. This CDR3 contains 15 residues. V lost 3 bases to trimming and J lost 7 bases; unmatched junction nucleotides: 8. Per the germline V gene, CDR1 is LGHDT and CDR2 is YNNKEL (reference sequence). CDR3 sequence: CASSHSGQGAREQYF. CDR3 nucleotide sequence: TGTGCCAGCAGCCACTCAGGACAGGGGGCGAGGGAGCAGTACTTC.

This clone was counted a few times. V and J are TRBV6-2 or TRBV6-3 and TRBJ1-5; maybe TRBD1 (5 bases). Germline CDR1 MNHEY, CDR2 SVGEGT. This CDR3 is 15 amino acids long. V gave up 2 bases and J gave up 2 bases, with 10 bases separating them. CDR3: CASSYRVGGNQPQHF. In DNA form, the CDR3 reads TGTGCCAGCAGTTACCGCGTAGGGGGCAATCAGCCCCAGCATTTT.

The chain is built from TRBV27 and TRBJ2-3; 10 positions match TRBD1. The CDR3 is 15 residues long. J lost 1 base, V lost 2 bases, and 0 bases had no gene match. Germline CDR1 is MNHEY and CDR2 is SMNVEV (reference sequence). CDR3 in amino acids: CASSLDRGRTDTQYF. The CDR3 nucleotides read TGTGCCAGCAGTTTAGACAGGGGGCGCACAGATACGCAGTATTTT.

This clone occurred a few times. V gene TRBV7-9 combines with J gene TRBJ2-7; 8 nucleotides line up with TRBD2. The J segment lost 6 bases and the V segment lost 6 bases, leaving 10 bases of the junction unmatched. Germline values: CDR1 SEHNR, CDR2 FQNEAQ (reference sequence). CDR3 length: 14 amino acids. The DNA for the CDR3 is TGTGCCAGCAGTCGACTTCCGGGACTAGGCGAGCAGTACTTC. Translating gives CASSRLPGLGEQYF.

For the CDR3, the DNA is TGTGCCAGCAGCTCCGGGACAGACAATGAGCAGTTCTTC. This encodes CASSSGTDNEQFF. This chain links TRBV6-5 with TRBJ2-1; 7 bases match TRBD1. The CDR3 is made up of 13 amino acids. The germline V gene encodes CDR1 MNHEY and CDR2 SVGAGI. V was clipped by 6 bases and J by 5 bases; unmatched bases: 4.

Turning to this clone: Other nucleotide sequences in the sample specify the same CDR3. The chain joins TRBV27 to TRBJ2-3, with 13 positions matching TRBD2. V lost 6 bases and J lost 2; bases outside the gene matches: 2. Germline values: CDR1 MNHEY, CDR2 SMNVEV (reference sequence). The CDR3 has 15 amino acids. CDR3 amino acids: CASRGLAGNTDTQYF. The CDR3 coding sequence is TGTGCCAGCAGGGGACTAGCGGGGAACACAGATACGCAGTATTTT.

The chain joins TRBV7-8 to TRBJ1-1; D is perhaps TRBD1 (5 bases). V lost 1 base and J 1 base, leaving 13 bases between the germline ends. Germline V gene data show CDR1 as SGHVS and CDR2 as FQNEAQ. The CDR3 extends over 16 amino acids. The CDR3 here is CASSLGPGPTNTEAFF. The CDR3 nucleotides are TGTGCCAGCAGCTTAGGTCCAGGGCCCACGAACACTGAAGCTTTCTTT.

This clone was counted only a few times. The chain carries TRBV5-5 and TRBJ2-1; perhaps TRBD1 as D (6 bases). Deletions cut 1 base from V and 1 base from J, with 12 bases between. Per germline, CDR1 SGHKS and CDR2 YYEKEE (reference sequence). The CDR3 is 16 residues long. The CDR3 DNA reads TGTGCCAGCAGCTTGATCACCGGGACATCCTACAATGAGCAGTTCTTC. Protein: CASSLITGTSYNEQFF.

The genes are TRBV10-3 and TRBJ1-2; TRBD1 matches 8 bases. This CDR3 has 16 residues. Germline V lookup: CDR1 ENHRY, CDR2 SYGVKD. Germline trimming cut 3 bases from V and 4 bases from J; bases unmatched to any gene: 10. The DNA of the CDR3 is TGTGCCATCAGTGATATGGCCAGGGGGCGCGGCTATGGCTACACCTTC. It specifies CAISDMARGRGYGYTF.

The CDR3 loop is CASSLESGRLEQYF. The CDR3 DNA is TGTGCCAGCAGCTTAGAGTCAGGGAGGTTGGAGCAGTACTTC. This sequence joins TRBV11-2 and TRBJ2-7; D perhaps matches TRBD2 (6 bases). The germline V gene encodes CDR1 SGHAT and CDR2 FQNNGV. The CDR3 length is 14 residues. The V and J ends lost 0 bases and 7 bases respectively, with 13 bases between them.

The chain combines TRBV2 with TRBJ2-1; 7 positions match TRBD2. Losses at the gene ends were 4 bases for V and 12 bases for J; bases not matched to a gene: 18. Germline lookup yields CDR1 SNHLY and CDR2 FYNNEI. The CDR3 has 16 residues. For the CDR3, the DNA is TGTGCCAGCAGTGCGGGGTCGGCACTAGCGCGTCGGCGGCAGTTCTTC. Translating it yields CASSAGSALARRRQFF.

The V and J genes are TRBV4-1 and TRBJ2-7; D possibly corresponds to TRBD1 (5 bases). Germline CDR1 reads MGHRA; CDR2 reads YSYEKL. This CDR3 has 15 residues. V lost 0 bases, J lost 3 bases, and 12 bases lay in between. The CDR3 sequence is CASSQDPGYGYEQYF. The CDR3 DNA is TGCGCCAGCAGCCAAGATCCAGGGTATGGCTACGAGCAGTACTTC.

The chain carries TRBV28 and TRBJ1-1; D may be TRBD1 (5 bases). Trimming cost V 5 bases and J 0 bases, with 16 bases left between them. Germline V lookup: CDR1 MDHEN, CDR2 SYDVKM. The CDR3 totals 16 residues. The CDR3 region has the DNA TGTGCCAGCAGTCTCACCTCGGGGGGATTGAACACTGAAGCTTTCTTT. It encodes CASSLTSGGLNTEAFF. The full variable domain, in which reference TRBV28 and TRBJ1-1 provide the parts outside the CDR3, is DVKVTQSSRYLVKRTGEKVFLECVQDMDHENMFWYRQDPGLGLRLIYFSYDVKMKEKGDIPEGYSVSREKKERFSLILESASTNQTSMYLCASSLTSGGLNTEAFFGQGTRLTVV.

This chain joins TRBV4-2 and TRBJ2-7; TRBD1 is a possible D gene (5 bases). The CDR3 is made up of 16 amino acids. Between the trimmed V and J ends, which lost 3 bases and 3 bases, there was a span of 18 bases. Germline CDR1 LGHNA, CDR2 YNFKEQ. CDR3 residues: CASSHKTRTPFYEQYF. The CDR3 DNA reads TGTGCCAGCAGCCATAAGACGAGGACACCGTTCTACGAGCAGTACTTC.

The chain couples TRBV6-6 to TRBJ1-5; no reliable D call. The V end was cut by 7 bases, the J end by 2 bases, with 9 bases between. Germline lookup yields CDR1 MNHNY and CDR2 SVGAGI (reference sequence). The CDR3 runs 13 residues. CDR3 in amino acids: CASKLQGNQPQHF. CDR3 sequence (DNA): TGTGCCAGCAAACTGCAGGGCAATCAGCCCCAGCATTTT.

J is TRBJ1-1 and V is TRBV3-1 (or the pseudogene TRBV3-2), with 9 bases matching TRBD1. CDR1 and CDR2 (germline): LGHDT, YNNKEL (reference sequence). This CDR3 has 18 residues. The V and J ends lost 0 bases and 8 bases, in that order; junction bases with no gene match: 16. The CDR3 reads CASSQDRNRDRVFPEAFF. CDR3 DNA: TGTGCCAGCAGCCAAGATAGGAACCGGGACAGGGTCTTTCCGGAAGCTTTCTTT.

This clone appeared a single time. The J gene is TRBJ1-3, the V gene TRBV7-9; the D is unclear. Trimming left V 2 bases short and J 4 bases short, with 12 bases between. CDR3 length: 15 residues. Germline V CDR1 and CDR2: SEHNR, FQNEAQ (reference sequence). This CDR3 reads CASSLKGSGGNTIYF. As DNA, the CDR3 is TGTGCCAGCAGCTTAAAAGGTTCAGGAGGAAACACCATATATTTT.

This sequence joins TRBV28 and TRBJ1-6; 7 positions match TRBD1. Germline trimming cut 0 bases from V and 4 bases from J; bases unmatched to any gene: 6. The germline V gene has CDR1 MDHEN and CDR2 SYDVKM. This CDR3 comprises 17 residues. DNA of the CDR3: TGTGCCAGCAGTTTATGGGGGACAGAGTTTTATAATTCACCCCTCCACTTT. Protein: CASSLWGTEFYNSPLHF. Looking up the rest from reference TRBV28 and TRBJ1-6 gives the full variable domain: DVKVTQSSRYLVKRTGEKVFLECVQDMDHENMFWYRQDPGLGLRLIYFSYDVKMKEKGDIPEGYSVSREKKERFSLILESASTNQTSMYLCASSLWGTEFYNSPLHFGNGTRLTVT.

The chain employs TRBV24-1 and TRBJ1-5; TRBD1 is a possible D gene (6 bases). V was pared by 7 bases and J by 3 bases, with 15 bases between. The germline V gene encodes CDR1 KGHDR and CDR2 SFDVKD. This CDR3 has 15 amino acids. The CDR3 is CATSASDSPNQPQHF. The CDR3 coding sequence is TGTGCCACCAGCGCCTCGGACAGTCCCAATCAGCCCCAGCATTTT.

A single count supports this clone. The rearrangement joins TRBV5-1 to TRBJ2-1; D gene uncertain. Trimming took off 0 bases at V and 4 bases at J, with 8 bases between the two ends. The CDR3 has 14 amino acids. The germline CDR1 and CDR2 sequences are SGHRS and YFSETQ. The CDR3 loop is CASSLEPSYNEQFF. The CDR3 region has the DNA TGCGCCAGCAGCTTGGAGCCTAGTTACAATGAGCAGTTCTTC. Complete variable domain (other parts from reference TRBV5-1 and TRBJ2-1): KAGVTQTPRYLIKTRGQQVTLSCSPISGHRSVSWYQQTPGQGLQFLFEYFSETQRNKGNFPGRFSGRQFSNSRSEMNVSTLELGDSALYLCASSLEPSYNEQFFGPGTRLTVL.

The CDR3 loop is CASSYESRGNTIYF. CDR3 DNA: TGTGCCAGCAGTTACGAGTCGAGAGGAAACACCATATATTTT. V usage is TRBV6-2 or TRBV6-3 and J usage is TRBJ1-3; D is ambiguous. The CDR3 consists of 14 residues. The V gene's germline CDR1 is MNHEY and CDR2 SVGEGT. Trimming took 2 bases from V and 4 from J, leaving 9 bases between them.

The genes are TRBV7-6 and TRBJ2-7; 14 bases align to TRBD2. The CDR3 length is 19 residues. Per the germline V gene, CDR1 is SGHVS and CDR2 is FNYEAQ. Germline trimming cut 1 base from V and 2 bases from J; bases unmatched to any gene: 10. This chain's CDR3 is CASSLGLGLAGEGAYEQYF. The CDR3 DNA reads as TGTGCCAGCAGCTTAGGTCTGGGACTAGCGGGAGAAGGTGCCTACGAGCAGTACTTC.